A single sample is the source of the 16 T cell receptor beta chains below, sequenced in a study of cytomegalovirus exposure and HLA in healthy donors. The PCR used 60 Vbeta and 13 Jbeta primers. Measured with immunoSEQ multiplex PCR; TCRdb has only the in-frame clones, and not every one. The profile shows approximately 120,000 clones, 74% of them singletons. The sample comprised PBMCs. The receptors derive from a human donor in good health.

This chain joins TRBV7-2 and TRBJ2-7, with D tentatively TRBD2 (6 bases). V was clipped by 5 bases and J by 2 bases, with 19 bases between them. Germline CDR1 is SGHTA and CDR2 is FQGNSA. This CDR3 is built from 16 residues. The CDR3 region is CASSPGVLAVTYEQYF. The CDR3 DNA is TGTGCCAGCAGCCCGGGCGTTTTAGCGGTAACCTACGAGCAGTACTTC.

The V call is TRBV5-4, the J call TRBJ1-1; D unclear. The germline CDR1 and CDR2 sequences are SGHNT and YYREEE (reference sequence). V was clipped by 1 base and J by 0 bases, with 7 bases between them. The CDR3 sequence is 14 residues long. The CDR3 spells CASSLFQLNTEAFF. The CDR3 DNA sequence: TGTGCCAGCAGCTTGTTCCAGTTGAACACTGAAGCTTTCTTT.

The rearrangement uses TRBV30 and TRBJ2-7, with D possibly TRBD1 on 8 matching bases. The CDR3 extends over 15 amino acids. Trimming left V 1 base short and J 2 bases short, with 15 bases between. Germline V gene sequence: CDR1 GTSNPN, CDR2 SVGIG (reference sequence). In DNA form, the CDR3 reads TGTGCCTGGAGTGCTACAGGGGGGGCTCCCTACGAGCAGTACTTC. Amino acid sequence: CAWSATGGAPYEQYF.

V gene TRBV5-1 combines with J gene TRBJ2-2; no clear D gene. V was clipped by 1 base and J by 0 bases, with 7 bases between them. The CDR3 runs to 15 residues. Germline lookup yields CDR1 SGHRS and CDR2 YFSETQ. CDR3: CASSLRTANTGELFF. CDR3 nucleotide sequence: TGCGCCAGCAGCTTGCGTACAGCGAACACCGGGGAGCTGTTTTTT.

This clone was recorded once. The genes are TRBV7-2 and TRBJ2-7, with D maybe TRBD2 (5 bases). This CDR3 spans 17 amino acids. V lost 3 bases to trimming and J lost 3 bases, with 21 bases between them. CDR1 is SGHTA, CDR2 FQGNSA, per germline. The CDR3 is CASSFLSGRLALYEQYF. In DNA, the CDR3 is TGTGCCAGCAGCTTTCTCTCGGGCAGGCTAGCACTCTACGAGCAGTACTTC.

The CDR3 is CASSEKKDYLGETQYF. CDR3 bases: TGTGCCAGCAGTGAAAAAAAGGACTATCTCGGAGAGACCCAGTACTTC. The chain couples TRBV6-1 to TRBJ2-5; the D gene is possibly TRBD2 (6 bases). Germline assignment: CDR1 MNHNS and CDR2 SASEGT. The V end was cut by 2 bases, the J end by 4 bases, with 17 bases between. This CDR3 has 16 residues.

At least ten counts were recorded for this clone. The chain employs TRBV5-6 and TRBJ1-2; 8 positions match TRBD1. Germline V CDR1 and CDR2: SGHDT, YYEEEE. The V and J ends lost 4 bases and 4 bases, in that order; junction bases with no gene match: 9. The CDR3 extends over 15 amino acids. CDR3 sequence (DNA): TGTGCCAGCAGCGAGGGACAGGCCCTCTCCTATGGCTACACCTTC. Translation: CASSEGQALSYGYTF.

V is TRBV2 and J is TRBJ2-1, with 8 positions matching TRBD2. V lost 7 bases to trimming and J lost 8 bases; unmatched junction nucleotides: 13. CDR1 and CDR2 (germline): SNHLY, FYNNEI. This CDR3 has 15 amino acids. The CDR3 sequence is CASKPDGRVRDEQFF. CDR3 nucleotide sequence: TGTGCCAGCAAGCCAGACGGGAGGGTCCGGGATGAGCAGTTCTTC.

This sequence joins TRBV28 and TRBJ2-7; possible D gene TRBD2, 5 bases. This CDR3 spans 12 amino acids. Trimming left V 6 bases short and J 6 bases short, with 12 bases between. From germline, CDR1 is MDHEN and CDR2 SYDVKM. The CDR3 DNA follows: TGTGCCAGCAGCCGCCCGACTATCGAGCAGTACTTC. As protein: CASSRPTIEQYF.

The V call is TRBV29-1, the J call TRBJ1-2; 8 bases align to TRBD1. Germline V gene lookup returns CDR1 SQVTM and CDR2 ANQGSEA. J gave up 0 bases and V 6 bases, and 3 bases lay outside the gene matches. CDR3 length equals 13 residues. The CDR3 coding sequence is TGCAGCGTGGGGACAGGTGCTAACTATGGCTACACCTTC. Translated: CSVGTGANYGYTF.

The chain is built from TRBV5-1 and TRBJ2-1, with 7 nucleotides matching TRBD1. This CDR3 has 15 amino acids. Germline CDR1 SGHRS, CDR2 YFSETQ. V trimming: 2 bases; J trimming: 6 bases; junction bases outside the gene matches: 8. CDR3 nucleotide sequence: TGCGCCAGCAGCTTCTACGACAGGGCCGGCAATGAGCAGTTCTTC. It codes for CASSFYDRAGNEQFF.

This chain joins TRBV27 and TRBJ2-7; TRBD1 aligns across 10 bases. V was clipped by 6 bases and J by 4 bases; unmatched bases: 0. CDR1 and CDR2 (germline): MNHEY, SMNVEV (reference sequence). The CDR3 covers 12 residues. The CDR3 sequence is CASRGQGYEQYF. CDR3 bases: TGTGCCAGCAGGGGACAGGGGTACGAGCAGTACTTC.

Here the CDR3 reads CASSPGGHSGNTIYF. The CDR3 DNA reads as TGTGCCAGCTCACCGGGGGGGCACTCTGGAAACACCATATATTTT. The rearrangement joins TRBV18 to TRBJ1-3; D may be TRBD1 (6 bases). V lost 3 bases and J lost 0, with 9 bases in between. The CDR3 is made up of 15 amino acids. Germline CDR1 reads KGHSH; CDR2 reads LQKENI.

V and J are TRBV7-2 and TRBJ2-3; 7 nucleotides match TRBD2. V trimming: 3 bases; J trimming: 3 bases; junction bases outside the gene matches: 6. CDR3 length equals 15 residues. The V gene's germline CDR1 is SGHTA and CDR2 FQGNSA. The CDR3 spells CASSFGGSGTDTQYF. DNA of the CDR3: TGTGCCAGCAGCTTCGGCGGGAGTGGGACAGATACGCAGTATTTT.

This clone came up once. The chain couples TRBV27 to TRBJ2-7; D may be TRBD2 (6 bases). CDR1 MNHEY and CDR2 SMNVEV come from the germline V gene (reference sequence). V lost 3 bases, J lost 6 bases, and 15 bases lay in between. The CDR3 consists of 14 residues. The CDR3 DNA is TGTGCCAGCAGTTTTGGGGATCCGCGGGGCGAGCAGTACTTC. Translation: CASSFGDPRGEQYF.

This sequence joins TRBV30 and TRBJ1-2; TRBD1 is a possible D gene (6 bases). This CDR3 is built from 14 residues. Germline-derived CDR1 and CDR2 are GTSNPN and SVGIG (reference sequence). Trimming took 4 bases from V and 0 from J, leaving 12 bases between them. CDR3 in DNA: TGTGCCTGGACCATGCCAGGGGCTAACTATGGCTACACCTTC. This encodes CAWTMPGANYGYTF.